Shown below are 26 T cell receptor beta chains from a single sample sequenced in a study of chemoradiotherapy in HPV16-positive cancers. Sequenced by immunoSEQ multiplex PCR; TCRdb stores in-frame clones only, minus some. The sample has 20,000 to 30,000 clones; roughly 95% are singletons. This sample was gathered from a patient who underwent chemoradiotherapy. These receptors were obtained from a human donor with HPV-associated anogenital cancer.

This rearrangement joins TRBV6-1 to TRBJ2-1; possibly TRBD2 for D (5 bases). Germline V CDR1 and CDR2: MNHNS, SASEGT. The CDR3 loop spans 12 amino acids. Deletions cut 7 bases from V and 10 bases from J, with 14 bases between. The DNA for the CDR3 is TGTGCCAGCAAGATTAGCGCCCTAGAGCAGTTCTTC. The encoded protein is CASKISALEQFF.

A few counts support this clone. The V gene is TRBV5-1, the J gene TRBJ2-3; D perhaps matches TRBD2 (5 bases). The CDR3 is made up of 11 amino acids. Germline V gene lookup returns CDR1 SGHRS and CDR2 YFSETQ. Trimming removed 4 bases from V and 5 bases from J, with 5 bases in between. CDR3 nucleotides: TGCGCCAGCAGCGAGGGAGATACGCAGTATTTT. It is translated as CASSEGDTQYF. The full variable domain, rest sourced from reference TRBV5-1 and TRBJ2-3, is KAGVTQTPRYLIKTRGQQVTLSCSPISGHRSVSWYQQTPGQGLQFLFEYFSETQRNKGNFPGRFSGRQFSNSRSEMNVSTLELGDSALYLCASSEGDTQYFGPGTRLTVL.

V usage is TRBV5-3 and J usage is TRBJ2-5, with D perhaps TRBD1 (6 bases). TRBV5-3 is recorded as an ORF, its role being uncertain. The CDR3 runs 16 residues. Trimming cost V 4 bases and J 4 bases, with 20 bases left between them. The CDR3 DNA reads TGTGCCAGAAGCCCCCCCCGTTGTACAGGGATAGAGACCCAGTACTTC. As protein: CARSPPRCTGIETQYF.

The CDR3 bases are TGTGCCAGCTCAACAAACAGGGGTGAAATGAATGAAAAACTGTTTTTT. Translated, it gives CASSTNRGEMNEKLFF. The chain joins TRBV18 to TRBJ1-4; 7 bases align to TRBD1. The CDR3 contains 16 residues. The ends lost 5 bases at V and 5 bases at J; junction bases unmatched: 11. The germline gives CDR1 KGHSH, CDR2 LQKENI.

This rearrangement joins TRBV18 to TRBJ1-1; weak D call: TRBD1 (5 bases). This CDR3 is built from 14 residues. The V end was cut by 5 bases, the J end by 7 bases, with 17 bases between. Looked up from germline, CDR1 is KGHSH and CDR2 is LQKENI. The DNA of the CDR3 is TGTGCCAGCTCAGAACGCGGTGGGGCGAATGAAGCTTTCTTT. Protein product: CASSERGGANEAFF.

The chain carries TRBV25-1 and TRBJ1-1, with D maybe TRBD1 (6 bases). The germline V gene has CDR1 MGHDK and CDR2 SYGVNS. The CDR3 runs 15 residues. Trimming removed 4 bases from V and 4 bases from J, with 16 bases in between. Here the CDR3 reads CASSGGALTGTEAFF. Written as DNA, the CDR3 is TGTGCCAGCAGTGGCGGAGCGCTGACAGGCACTGAAGCTTTCTTT.

This chain joins TRBV7-2 and TRBJ2-7; no clear D gene. This CDR3 region has 14 residues. Trimming took 6 bases from V and 6 from J, leaving 18 bases between them. Germline values: CDR1 SGHTA, CDR2 FQGNSA. As DNA, the CDR3 is TGTGCCAGCAGTCTAGGCCCATCGGCTGGCGAGCAGTACTTC. This encodes CASSLGPSAGEQYF.

This CDR3 is CASSEKTGLYTEAFF. CDR3 bases: TGTGCCAGTAGTGAAAAGACAGGGTTGTACACTGAAGCTTTCTTT. This sequence joins TRBV19 and TRBJ1-1, with 7 positions matching TRBD1. Germline-derived CDR1 and CDR2 are LNHDA and SQIVND (reference sequence). The CDR3 totals 15 residues. V gave up 5 bases and J gave up 3 bases; unmatched junction bases: 9.

V gene TRBV7-9 combines with J gene TRBJ1-1, with D tentatively TRBD1 (5 bases). The CDR3 runs 16 residues. CDR1 and CDR2 from the germline V gene are SEHNR and FQNEAQ (reference sequence). V lost 2 bases to trimming and J lost 3 bases, with 16 bases between them. The chain's CDR3 is CASSLWGGRGDTEAFF. The CDR3 DNA is TGTGCCAGCAGCTTATGGGGGGGTCGAGGGGACACTGAAGCTTTCTTT.

The chain uses TRBV6-5 and TRBJ1-1; D gene unclear. V was cut by 0 bases and J by 4 bases, with 12 bases left in between. The germline gives CDR1 MNHEY, CDR2 SVGAGI. The CDR3 is 15 amino acids. The CDR3 protein is CASSYSRGGSTEAFF. The CDR3 nucleotides are TGTGCCAGCAGTTACTCGCGAGGCGGGAGCACTGAAGCTTTCTTT.

This chain connects TRBV7-3 to TRBJ1-6, with no clear D. Germline values: CDR1 SGHTA, CDR2 FQGTGA. Trimming removed 2 bases from V and 0 bases from J, with 5 bases in between. CDR3 length: 15 residues. CDR3 DNA: TGTGCCAGCAGCTTAGGTAGCTCCTATAATTCACCCCTCCACTTT. The encoded protein is CASSLGSSYNSPLHF.

V and J are TRBV6-6 and TRBJ1-1, with D unresolved. CDR1 and CDR2 from the germline V gene are MNHNY and SVGAGI (reference sequence). This CDR3 has 12 amino acids. V lost 0 bases and J 9 bases, leaving 8 bases between the germline ends. CDR3 nucleotides: TGTGCCAGCAGTTACTCGAAAGGGCAAGCTTTCTTT. This translates into CASSYSKGQAFF.

The chain links TRBV11-2 to TRBJ1-6, with a weak D call TRBD1 (5 bases). The CDR3 loop spans 18 amino acids. Germline CDR1 reads SGHAT; CDR2 reads FQNNGV. With 4 bases removed from V and 0 bases from J, the gap between germline ends came to 16 bases. The CDR3 protein is CASSSRSGGSSYNSPLHF. The CDR3, as DNA: TGTGCCAGCAGCTCCCGGTCGGGGGGGAGCTCCTATAATTCACCCCTCCACTTT. The full variable domain, completed using reference TRBV11-2 and TRBJ1-6, is EAGVAQSPRYKIIEKRQSVAFWCNPISGHATLYWYQQILGQGPKLLIQFQNNGVVDDSQLPKDRFSAERLKGVDSTLKIQPAKLEDSAVYLCASSSRSGGSSYNSPLHFGNGTRLTVT.

The chain is built from TRBV6-6 and TRBJ2-7; a weak D match, TRBD2 (6 bases). The V and J ends lost 6 bases and 5 bases respectively, with 17 bases between them. CDR1 is MNHNY, CDR2 SVGAGI, per germline (reference sequence). This CDR3 spans 14 amino acids. In nucleotides, the CDR3 is TGTGCCAGCAGGCGACTTGCGGGAAAGGACGAGCAGTACTTC. As protein: CASRRLAGKDEQYF.

The sample holds a few counts of this clone. The rearrangement links TRBV7-2 to TRBJ1-2; no reliable D call. V was pared by 0 bases and J by 0 bases, with 11 bases between. Germline V CDR1 and CDR2: SGHTA, FQGNSA. This CDR3 comprises 16 residues. CDR3 sequence reads: CASSLAFFETNYGYTF. The CDR3 DNA sequence: TGTGCCAGCAGCTTAGCTTTTTTCGAGACTAACTATGGCTACACCTTC.

J is TRBJ2-7 and V is TRBV10-3; tentative D call: TRBD1 (6 bases). The CDR3 consists of 11 residues. CDR1 is ENHRY and CDR2 is SYGVKD in the germline V gene. V lost 9 bases, J lost 5 bases, and 11 bases lay in between. The CDR3 sequence: CAMRNRDEQYF. CDR3 bases: TGTGCCATGAGAAACAGGGACGAGCAGTACTTC.

The chain is built from TRBV28 and TRBJ2-7; a weak D match, TRBD1 (6 bases). Trimming shortened V by 8 bases and J by 0 bases, and 20 bases separated the two germline ends. Germline V gene lookup returns CDR1 MDHEN and CDR2 SYDVKM. CDR3 size: 16 residues. The CDR3 here is CASQARGQPSSYEQYF. The CDR3 coding sequence is TGTGCCAGCCAAGCCCGCGGACAGCCCAGCTCCTACGAGCAGTACTTC.

The J gene is TRBJ2-1, the V gene TRBV5-1; 8 nucleotides match TRBD2. The germline CDR1 and CDR2 sequences are SGHRS and YFSETQ. Losses at the gene ends were 7 bases for V and 9 bases for J; bases not matched to a gene: 12. This CDR3 has 14 residues. As DNA, the CDR3 is TGCGCCAGCTCTCTCGGGGGGGACGGCAGTGAGCAGTTCTTC. Translation gives CASSLGGDGSEQFF.

The chain combines TRBV28 with TRBJ1-2; 8 positions match TRBD1. Germline V gene lookup returns CDR1 MDHEN and CDR2 SYDVKM. The CDR3 totals 17 residues. V lost 6 bases to trimming and J lost 4 bases; unmatched junction nucleotides: 16. The DNA of the CDR3 is TGTGCCAGCAGCGACCGCGACAGGGGAGGTTTAGGCTATGGCTACACCTTC. Its translation: CASSDRDRGGLGYGYTF.

V usage is TRBV19 and J usage is TRBJ1-5, with TRBD1 matching 7 bases. This CDR3 is 16 amino acids long. With V trimmed by 4 bases and J by 4 bases, 10 bases remained unmatched. The germline V gene has CDR1 LNHDA and CDR2 SQIVND (reference sequence). The CDR3 protein is CASSNPGTEINQPQHF. CDR3 DNA sequence: TGTGCCAGTAGTAACCCGGGGACAGAGATAAATCAGCCCCAGCATTTT.

This sequence joins TRBV7-9 and TRBJ2-2; unclear D gene. The CDR3 contains 12 residues. The V end was cut by 5 bases, the J end by 3 bases, with 4 bases between. In germline, CDR1 is SEHNR, CDR2 FQNEAQ (reference sequence). The CDR3 is CASSPHTGELFF. The CDR3 DNA follows: TGTGCCAGCAGCCCCCACACCGGGGAGCTGTTTTTT.

This sequence joins TRBV5-4 and TRBJ2-7; weak D call: TRBD1 (5 bases). This CDR3 has 13 residues. CDR1 and CDR2 (germline): SGHNT, YYREEE (reference sequence). Trimming took off 3 bases at V and 2 bases at J, with 9 bases between the two ends. The CDR3 nucleotides are TGTGCCAGCAGCTCGGACACCCCCTACGAGCAGTACTTC. Encoded protein: CASSSDTPYEQYF. The whole variable domain, filled in from reference TRBV5-4 and TRBJ2-7, reads ETGVTQSPTHLIKTRGQQVTLRCSSQSGHNTVSWYQQALGQGPQFIFQYYREEENGRGNFPPRFSGLQFPNYSSELNVNALELDDSALYLCASSSDTPYEQYFGPGTRLTVT.

The chain carries TRBV4-1 and TRBJ1-5; 11 bases match TRBD1. This CDR3 region has 20 residues. The ends lost 0 bases at V and 1 base at J; junction bases unmatched: 11. Germline V gives CDR1 MGHRA, CDR2 YSYEKL. The CDR3 is CASSQEIRTGGRRSNQPQHF. The CDR3 bases are TGCGCCAGCAGCCAAGAAATCAGGACAGGGGGCCGCCGGAGCAATCAGCCCCAGCATTTT.

The J gene is TRBJ2-7, the V gene TRBV28, with TRBD2 matching 7 bases. CDR1 and CDR2 from the germline V gene are MDHEN and SYDVKM. There are 11 residues in the CDR3. The CDR3 loop reads CSSGPAYEQYF. Written as DNA, the CDR3 is TGTAGTAGCGGGCCGGCCTACGAGCAGTACTTC.

V is TRBV29-1 and J is TRBJ1-1, with D uncertain. This CDR3 comprises 11 residues. V gave up 7 bases and J gave up 1 base, with 7 bases separating them. Germline lookup yields CDR1 SQVTM and CDR2 ANQGSEA. The CDR3 DNA reads as TGCAGCGCCAGGACGAACACTGAAGCTTTCTTT. Translation: CSARTNTEAFF.

The CDR3 loop is CASSLGTPKFVLIEQYF. In DNA, the CDR3 is TGTGCCAGCAGCCTCGGGACACCAAAATTTGTTCTTATCGAGCAGTACTTC. V is TRBV28 and J is TRBJ2-7; D possibly corresponds to TRBD1 (6 bases). The V and J ends lost 6 bases and 6 bases respectively, with 27 bases between them. The CDR3 spans 17 residues. Germline-derived CDR1 and CDR2 are MDHEN and SYDVKM.